Below, one T cell receptor beta chain is given with its context. A read error may produce the germline difference seen at one junction end. This entry comes from a study of Graves' ophthalmopathy and Graves' hyperthyroidism. The CDR3 is 16 residues long. The germline gives CDR1 SGHRS, CDR2 YFSETQ. Amplification of TCR beta CDR3 regions used RNA transcripts. HTBI primers were employed in first-round RT-PCR, then a second-round multiplex PCR followed. TCRdb fed the multiplex PCR reads into MiXCR, producing one record per CDR3 protein. The table includes some 1.1 million distinct CDR3 sequences, about 40% detected once.

This sequence originates from an adult man with Graves' hyperthyroidism. The V and J genes are TRBV5-1 and TRBJ2-7; 11 nucleotides agree with TRBD1. Material: peripheral blood or thyroid tissue (not recorded which). In DNA, the CDR3 is TGCGCCAGCAGCTCGGTGGACAGGGGGCGCGTCTACGAGCAGTGCTTC. Protein product: CASSSVDRGRVYEQCF.